The clone carrying this T cell receptor (beta chain) turned up a few times. This record comes from a study of regulatory T cells in long-lasting Graves disease. With iRepertoire HTBI primers and Arm-PCR of CDR3 regions, TCR beta libraries were built. TCRdb re-derived calls from the multiplex PCR reads in MiXCR, one entry per CDR3 protein. The repertoire includes around 450,000 distinct CDR3 sequences, 15% of them detected once, and 16% sits in the top ten. Indicated time point: newly diagnosed GD, antithyroid drugs for less than 3 months. From PBMCs, RNA was extracted and then used to make the TCR library. The same data also contributed to another study, on T cells in Graves' hyperthyroidism and ophthalmopathy. This second study notes: Blood samples included most of the expanded thyroid clonotypes exceeding 0.001.

The sequencing here drew on peripheral blood mononuclear cells (PBMCs), taken at new diagnosis, from a patient treated with antithyroid drugs. The TCR originated in a woman in her twenties or thirties with Graves disease.

This chain's CDR3 is CSVWGVLTGRPSNYGYTF. DNA of the CDR3: TGCAGCGTATGGGGCGTTTTGACAGGCCGCCCATCTAACTATGGCTACACCTTC. V and J are TRBV29-1 and TRBJ1-2; D is perhaps TRBD1 (6 bases). Germline CDR1 and CDR2: SQVTM and ANQGSEA. V lost 6 bases, J lost 0 bases, and 26 bases lay in between. CDR3 size: 18 residues.